This section outlines one T cell receptor (beta chain) sequence together with its context. Its target is not known. The record originates from a study of siplizumab effects on memory and regulatory T cells. Study-level results: Siplizumab conditions gave an average of approximately 70% Treg-derived mappable alloreactive CD4+ clones, versus less than 35% for controls. Naive T cells apparently outstripped memory cells in diversity and seemed major alloresponse contributors. Whether the proliferating Tregs (from siplizumab cultures) were suppressive was not confirmed.

The data were produced by immunoSEQ multiplex PCR, yet TCRdb's version contains in-frame clones alone and is incomplete. The sample carries around 100,000 clones, over 90% recorded once. Germline V lookup: CDR1 SGHAT, CDR2 FQNNGV. This CDR3 region has 15 residues. J was trimmed by 1 base and V by 3 bases; bases with no gene match: 1. The source of this sequence is a human donor in good health. The chain recombines TRBV11-2 with TRBJ2-3, with 10 bases that match TRBD2. The sequenced sample was non-Treg CD4+ T cells sorted from blood. CDR3 sequence (DNA): TGTGCCAGCAGCTTCGGGACTAGCGGCACAGATACGCAGTATTTT. This encodes CASSFGTSGTDTQYF.